This TCR beta chain emerged from a study of cytomegalovirus exposure and HLA in healthy donors. The study's findings and limits: The study carried out a later analysis of TCR beta sequences. It associated some 17,000 of them with specific HLA alleles at a false discovery rate of 0.05. Prediction of most subjects' HLA-A and HLA-B alleles by TCR beta sequences was reportedly accurate. Specific recognition of CMV antigens was confirmed in vitro for a few chains (all CMV-associated).

PCR amplification relied on 60 Vbeta primers (plus 13 Jbeta primers). Libraries were prepared by immunoSEQ multiplex PCR; TCRdb keeps only in-frame clonotypes and omits some of them. The sample has approximately 190,000 clones, about 80% seen once; the top ten hold 14%. This CDR3 has 15 residues. With 5 bases clipped from V and 0 bases from J, the junction kept 5 bases outside the gene matches. CDR1 MNHEY and CDR2 SVGAGI come from the germline V gene. In the case of this clone: Its matching antigen is unknown.

The chain recombines TRBV6-5 with TRBJ1-1, with 8 nucleotides matching TRBD1. The sequencing input was PBMCs. The receptor was isolated from a woman in her thirties in good health and CMV-seropositive. CDR3 sequence: CASSRQGSVNTEAFF. For the CDR3, the DNA is TGTGCCAGCAGTAGACAGGGGTCCGTGAACACTGAAGCTTTCTTT.